The present entry profiles one TCR beta chain with its context. The data were taken from a study of T cells in Graves' hyperthyroidism and ophthalmopathy. J lost 9 bases, V lost 8 bases, and 15 bases had no gene match. The CDR3 consists of 16 residues. Per the germline V gene, CDR1 is MDHEN and CDR2 is SYDVKM. The source material, RNA transcripts, was used to amplify TCR beta CDR3 regions. RT-PCR in the first round (using the HTBI primer set) targeted the TCR CDR3. TCRdb re-called the multiplex PCR reads through MiXCR, storing one row per CDR3 protein. The sample lists about 210,000 distinct CDR3 sequences, roughly 17% occurring once. Graves' hyperthyroidism qualified as stable when ophthalmopathy did not progress within 18 months. On the basis of clinical symptoms, serum thyroxine and TRAb, thyroid ultrasound and orbital computed tomography, diagnoses were made.

The clonotype originates from a man between 45 and 60 years old with Graves' hyperthyroidism. The sequencing input was blood. V is TRBV28 and J is TRBJ1-6, with 8 positions matching TRBD1. CDR3: CASLTGARSGGSPLHF. Here the CDR3 DNA reads TGTGCCAGCCTGACAGGGGCCCGCTCGGGGGGTTCACCCCTCCACTTT.